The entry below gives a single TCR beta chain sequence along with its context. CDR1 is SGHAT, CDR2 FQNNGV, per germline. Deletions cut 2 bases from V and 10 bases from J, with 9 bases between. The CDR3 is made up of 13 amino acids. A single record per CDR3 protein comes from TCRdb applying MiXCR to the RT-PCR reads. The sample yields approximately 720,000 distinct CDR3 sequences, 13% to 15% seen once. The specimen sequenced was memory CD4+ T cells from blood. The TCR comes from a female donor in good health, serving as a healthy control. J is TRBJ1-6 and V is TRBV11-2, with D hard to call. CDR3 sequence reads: CASSLLMESPLHF. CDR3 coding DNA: TGTGCCAGCAGCTTACTAATGGAATCACCCCTCCACTTT. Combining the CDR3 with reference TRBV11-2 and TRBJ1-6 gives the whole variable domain EAGVAQSPRYKIIEKRQSVAFWCNPISGHATLYWYQQILGQGPKLLIQFQNNGVVDDSQLPKDRFSAERLKGVDSTLKIQPAKLEDSAVYLCASSLLMESPLHFGNGTRLTVT.